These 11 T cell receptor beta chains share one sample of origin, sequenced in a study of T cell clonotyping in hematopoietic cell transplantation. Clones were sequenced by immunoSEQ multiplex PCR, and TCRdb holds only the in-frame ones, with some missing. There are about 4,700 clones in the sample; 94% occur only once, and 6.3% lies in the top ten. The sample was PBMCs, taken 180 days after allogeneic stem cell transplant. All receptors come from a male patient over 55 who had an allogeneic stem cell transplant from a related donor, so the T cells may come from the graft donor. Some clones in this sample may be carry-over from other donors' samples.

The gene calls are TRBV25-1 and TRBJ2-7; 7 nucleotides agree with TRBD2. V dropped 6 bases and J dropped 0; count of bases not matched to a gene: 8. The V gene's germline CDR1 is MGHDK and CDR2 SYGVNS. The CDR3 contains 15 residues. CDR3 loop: CASSHAGVNSYEQYF. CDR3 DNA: TGTGCCAGCAGCCACGCGGGGGTCAACTCCTACGAGCAGTACTTC.

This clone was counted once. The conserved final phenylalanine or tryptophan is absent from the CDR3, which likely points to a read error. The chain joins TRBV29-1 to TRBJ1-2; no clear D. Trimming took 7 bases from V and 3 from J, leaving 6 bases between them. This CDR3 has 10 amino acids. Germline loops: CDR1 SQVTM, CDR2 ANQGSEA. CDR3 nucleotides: TGCAGCGCGGGAGACTATGGCTACACCCTC. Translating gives CSAGDYGYTL.

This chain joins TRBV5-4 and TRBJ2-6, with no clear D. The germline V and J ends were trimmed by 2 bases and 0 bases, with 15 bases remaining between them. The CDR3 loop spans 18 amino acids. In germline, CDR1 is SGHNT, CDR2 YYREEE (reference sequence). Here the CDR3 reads CASSFRSSANSGANVLTF. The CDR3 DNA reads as TGTGCCAGCAGCTTTCGTAGCTCAGCCAACTCTGGGGCCAACGTCCTGACTTTC.

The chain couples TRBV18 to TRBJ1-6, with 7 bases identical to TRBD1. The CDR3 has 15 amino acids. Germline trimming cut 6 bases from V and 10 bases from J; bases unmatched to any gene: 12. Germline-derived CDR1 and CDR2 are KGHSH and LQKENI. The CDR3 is CASSPTGAPGSPLHF. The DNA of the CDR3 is TGTGCCAGCTCCCCCACAGGGGCGCCGGGGTCACCCCTCCACTTT.

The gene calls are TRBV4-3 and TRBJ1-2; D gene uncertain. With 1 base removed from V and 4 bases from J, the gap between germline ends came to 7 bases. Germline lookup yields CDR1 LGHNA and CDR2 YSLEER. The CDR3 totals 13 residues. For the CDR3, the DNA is TGCGCCAGCAGCCAAGCGTTGGGCTATGGCTACACCTTC. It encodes CASSQALGYGYTF.

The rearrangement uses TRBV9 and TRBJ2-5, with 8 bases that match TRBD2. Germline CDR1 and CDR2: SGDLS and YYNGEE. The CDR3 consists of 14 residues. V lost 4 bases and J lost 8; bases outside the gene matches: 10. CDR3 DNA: TGTGCCAGCAGCCCCGCTGGGCTAGCGGGTACCCAGTACTTC. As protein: CASSPAGLAGTQYF.

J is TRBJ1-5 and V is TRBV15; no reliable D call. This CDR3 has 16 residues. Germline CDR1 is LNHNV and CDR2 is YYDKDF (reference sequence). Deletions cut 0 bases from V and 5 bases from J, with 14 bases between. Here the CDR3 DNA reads TGTGCCACCAGCAGAGACCTCATGGTGACTGATCAGCCCCAGCATTTT. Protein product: CATSRDLMVTDQPQHF.

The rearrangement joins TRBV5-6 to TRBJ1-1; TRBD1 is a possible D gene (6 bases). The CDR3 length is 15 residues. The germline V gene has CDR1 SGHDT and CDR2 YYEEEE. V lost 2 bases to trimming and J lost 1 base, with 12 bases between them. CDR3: CASSFQDSANTEAFF. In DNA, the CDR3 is TGTGCCAGCAGCTTCCAGGACAGCGCGAACACTGAAGCTTTCTTT.

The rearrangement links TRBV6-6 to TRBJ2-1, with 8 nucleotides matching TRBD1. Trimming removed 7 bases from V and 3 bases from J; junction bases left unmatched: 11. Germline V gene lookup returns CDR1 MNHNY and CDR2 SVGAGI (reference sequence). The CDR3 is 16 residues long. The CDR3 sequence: CASILNRDRIYNEQFF. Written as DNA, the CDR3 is TGTGCCAGCATTTTGAACCGGGACAGGATCTACAATGAGCAGTTCTTC.

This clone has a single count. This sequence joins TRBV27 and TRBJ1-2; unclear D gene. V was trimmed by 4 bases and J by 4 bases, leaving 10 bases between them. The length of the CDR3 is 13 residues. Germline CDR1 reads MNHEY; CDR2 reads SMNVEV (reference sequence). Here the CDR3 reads CASSSHSFYGYTF. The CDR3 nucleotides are TGTGCCAGCAGTTCTCACAGCTTCTATGGCTACACCTTC.

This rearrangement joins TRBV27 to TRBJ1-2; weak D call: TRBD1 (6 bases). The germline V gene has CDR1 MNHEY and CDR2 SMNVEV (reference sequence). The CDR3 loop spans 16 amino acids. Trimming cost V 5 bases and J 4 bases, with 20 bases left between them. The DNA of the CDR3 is TGTGCCAGCAGTGCATCCTCACAGGGCGCTATCTATGGCTACACCTTC. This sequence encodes CASSASSQGAIYGYTF.